Shown below are 28 T cell receptor beta chains from a single sample sequenced in a study of blood T cell repertoires in COVID-19. Produced via immunoSEQ multiplex PCR; TCRdb's table is partial and in-frame only. Of hundreds of thousands of clones detected, about 88% appear once; the ten largest clones hold around a tenth. The sequenced material came from PBMCs or T cells enriched from blood (not recorded which). The receptor set was obtained from a woman in her thirties or forties who had recovered from COVID-19.

The chain recombines TRBV27 with TRBJ2-7; TRBD1 agrees at 7 bases. Per the germline V gene, CDR1 is MNHEY and CDR2 is SMNVEV (reference sequence). V lost 4 bases and J lost 0; bases outside the gene matches: 15. The CDR3 runs to 18 residues. This CDR3 is CASSSRDSYKTASYEQYF. The DNA for the CDR3 is TGTGCCAGCAGTTCCCGGGACAGCTACAAGACCGCCTCCTACGAGCAGTACTTC.

This clone was seen a single time. V is TRBV20-1 and J is TRBJ1-2; unclear D gene. Looked up from germline, CDR1 is DFQATT and CDR2 is SNEGSKA (reference sequence). The germline V and J ends were trimmed by 2 bases and 6 bases, with 4 bases remaining between them. The CDR3 has 10 amino acids. The CDR3 reads CSARRDGYTF. In DNA form, the CDR3 reads TGCAGTGCTAGACGGGATGGCTACACCTTC.

V is TRBV7-3 and J is TRBJ2-2; a possible D gene is TRBD1 (6 bases). This CDR3 has 13 residues. Germline V gives CDR1 SGHTA, CDR2 FQGTGA. V lost 5 bases, J lost 5 bases, and 9 bases lay in between. The CDR3 coding sequence is TGTGCCAGCAGCCAGGGGTTAACCGGGGAGCTGTTTTTT. Amino acid sequence: CASSQGLTGELFF.

The chain couples TRBV10-2 to TRBJ2-1; TRBD1 matches at 9 bases. J gave up 7 bases and V 4 bases, and 8 bases lay outside the gene matches. From germline, CDR1 is WSHSY and CDR2 SAAADI. This CDR3 contains 15 residues. The CDR3, as DNA: TGCGCCAGCAGTGGACCGGGACAGGGACGAAATGAGCAGTTCTTC. Its protein product is CASSGPGQGRNEQFF.

V is TRBV5-4 and J is TRBJ2-1, with 8 nucleotides matching TRBD2. J gave up 7 bases and V 4 bases, and 7 bases lay outside the gene matches. This CDR3 spans 14 amino acids. Germline CDR1 is SGHNT and CDR2 is YYREEE (reference sequence). CDR3 bases: TGTGCCAGCAGCACGGGGGGGGCCGGGAATGAGCAGTTCTTC. This codes for CASSTGGAGNEQFF. The whole variable domain, remainder taken from reference TRBV5-4 and TRBJ2-1, is ETGVTQSPTHLIKTRGQQVTLRCSSQSGHNTVSWYQQALGQGPQFIFQYYREEENGRGNFPPRFSGLQFPNYSSELNVNALELDDSALYLCASSTGGAGNEQFFGPGTRLTVL.

Points on this clone: One junction end does not reproduce the germline sequence, and a read error may be involved. This chain joins TRBV9 and TRBJ1-5; perhaps TRBD1 as D (6 bases). In germline, CDR1 is SGDLS, CDR2 YYNGEE. The CDR3 runs to 14 residues. In DNA form, the CDR3 reads TGTGCCAGCAGCCTGGACAGTTCCAATCAGCCCCGGCATTTT. As protein: CASSLDSSNQPRHF.

The chain uses TRBV3-1 (or the pseudogene TRBV3-2) and TRBJ2-3; TRBD2 aligns across 12 bases. Looked up from germline, CDR1 is LGHDT and CDR2 is YNNKEL (reference sequence). The trim removed 3 bases at V and 7 bases at J, leaving 8 bases unmatched. The CDR3 totals 16 residues. CDR3 nucleotides: TGTGCCAGCAGCCACCTTGGACTAGCGGGGACCTATACGCAGTATTTT. It codes for CASSHLGLAGTYTQYF.

This chain links TRBV5-5 with TRBJ2-5; tentatively, D is TRBD2 (5 bases). Germline values: CDR1 SGHKS, CDR2 YYEKEE (reference sequence). The CDR3 loop spans 15 amino acids. The V end lost 5 bases, the J end lost 1 base, and 15 bases lay between the germline ends. The CDR3 sequence: CASRHTPGSQETQYF. CDR3 in DNA: TGTGCCAGCAGACATACTCCGGGGTCCCAAGAGACCCAGTACTTC.

This chain links TRBV9 with TRBJ2-2; 7 bases are shared with TRBD2. Trimming took 0 bases from V and 6 from J; bases not matched to a gene: 8. Germline CDR1 reads SGDLS; CDR2 reads YYNGEE. The CDR3 spans 16 residues. The CDR3: CASSVGKGRVSGELFF. DNA of the CDR3: TGTGCCAGCAGCGTAGGAAAGGGGAGGGTATCCGGGGAGCTGTTTTTT.

V gene TRBV19 combines with J gene TRBJ2-1; 13 positions agree with TRBD2. The germline gives CDR1 LNHDA, CDR2 SQIVND (reference sequence). The CDR3 totals 19 residues. The V and J ends lost 3 bases and 0 bases, in that order; junction bases with no gene match: 8. The CDR3 spells CASSIRTSGGRSSYNEQFF. For the CDR3, the DNA is TGTGCCAGTAGTATCCGGACTAGCGGGGGCCGTAGCTCCTACAATGAGCAGTTCTTC.

In this sample, this clone turned up once. The V gene is TRBV2, the J gene TRBJ2-4; the D gene is possibly TRBD2 (6 bases). V lost 8 bases to trimming and J lost 3 bases, with 8 bases between them. The CDR3 sequence is 12 residues long. Germline V gives CDR1 SNHLY, CDR2 FYNNEI. The CDR3 region has the DNA TGTGCCAGCCGGGAGATCAAAAACATTCAGTACTTC. It specifies CASREIKNIQYF.

This chain connects TRBV7-3 to TRBJ1-1, with D possibly matching TRBD1 (5 bases). V was shortened by 4 bases and J by 0 bases, with 6 bases between the two germline ends. This CDR3 has 13 amino acids. The germline gives CDR1 SGHTA, CDR2 FQGTGA. CDR3 loop: CASSSTVNTEAFF. CDR3 in DNA: TGTGCCAGCAGCTCGACAGTGAACACTGAAGCTTTCTTT.

This clone appeared once. This chain joins TRBV19 and TRBJ2-4; 10 bases agree with TRBD2. The CDR3 totals 12 residues. V shed 5 bases, J shed 13 bases, and the junction held 5 bases outside the gene matches. Germline V CDR1 and CDR2: LNHDA, SQIVND (reference sequence). CDR3 in DNA: TGTGCCAGTAGTCAGCGGGAGGGCCCCCAGTACTTC. Amino acid sequence: CASSQREGPQYF.

The chain combines TRBV7-9 with TRBJ2-3; D is ambiguous. The CDR3 is made up of 15 amino acids. Per germline, CDR1 SEHNR and CDR2 FQNEAQ (reference sequence). V was cut by 2 bases and J by 5 bases, with 14 bases left in between. CDR3 region: CASSLKGNPGDTQYF. In nucleotides, the CDR3 is TGTGCCAGCAGCTTAAAAGGCAACCCGGGAGATACGCAGTATTTT.

The rearrangement uses TRBV3-1 (or the pseudogene TRBV3-2) and TRBJ2-4; 8 nucleotides align to TRBD1. The J segment lost 2 bases and the V segment lost 5 bases, leaving 8 bases of the junction unmatched. CDR3 length equals 16 residues. The germline V gene has CDR1 LGHDT and CDR2 YNNKEL (reference sequence). CDR3 region: CASSKGQGVSKNIQYF. CDR3 in DNA: TGTGCCAGCAGCAAAGGACAGGGAGTGTCCAAAAACATTCAGTACTTC.

V is TRBV10-3 and J is TRBJ2-7; tentatively, D is TRBD1 (5 bases). This CDR3 is built from 14 residues. Trimming removed 0 bases from V and 7 bases from J, with 13 bases in between. From germline, CDR1 is ENHRY and CDR2 SYGVKD. In DNA form, the CDR3 reads TGTGCCATCAGTGAGTCTGCAGGGCCTCGTGAGCAGTACTTC. The encoded protein is CAISESAGPREQYF.

The V and J genes are TRBV3-1 (or the pseudogene TRBV3-2) and TRBJ1-2, with D maybe TRBD1 (6 bases). V was clipped by 4 bases and J by 7 bases, with 10 bases between them. The length of the CDR3 is 12 residues. Germline CDR1 is LGHDT and CDR2 is YNNKEL (reference sequence). This CDR3 reads CASSPGQSGYTF. Here the CDR3 DNA reads TGTGCCAGCAGCCCTGGACAGTCTGGCTACACCTTC.

The chain carries TRBV5-4 and TRBJ1-1; 8 bases are a match to TRBD1. CDR1 is SGHNT and CDR2 is YYREEE in the germline V gene (reference sequence). CDR3 length: 15 residues. V was clipped by 0 bases and J by 10 bases; unmatched bases: 11. This CDR3 reads CASSLEVTGGVRAFF. Written as DNA, the CDR3 is TGTGCCAGCAGCTTGGAGGTTACAGGGGGAGTACGAGCTTTCTTT.

The chain links TRBV7-3 to TRBJ2-7; 7 positions agree with TRBD2. Trimming removed 6 bases from V and 4 bases from J; junction bases left unmatched: 9. CDR3 length: 14 amino acids. From germline, CDR1 is SGHTA and CDR2 FQGTGA. The chain's CDR3 is CASSPEVGGYEQYF. The CDR3 DNA follows: TGTGCCAGCAGTCCGGAAGTGGGAGGGTACGAGCAGTACTTC.

The rearrangement links TRBV2 to TRBJ2-1, with 9 nucleotides matching TRBD2. V was clipped by 5 bases and J by 7 bases; unmatched bases: 15. Germline CDR1 SNHLY, CDR2 FYNNEI. This CDR3 is built from 17 residues. The CDR3 sequence: CASSLTRLAVLGNEQFF. The CDR3 region has the DNA TGTGCCAGCAGTCTAACCCGACTAGCGGTCTTGGGGAATGAGCAGTTCTTC.

The V gene is TRBV28, the J gene TRBJ1-6; no clear D gene. Germline CDR1 MDHEN, CDR2 SYDVKM. Trimming removed 2 bases at V and 8 bases at J, with 4 bases between. The CDR3 consists of 12 residues. CDR3 sequence (DNA): TGTGCCAGCAGTTTACGAGATTCACCCCTCCACTTT. As protein: CASSLRDSPLHF.

The chain is built from TRBV6-1 and TRBJ1-2, with 8 nucleotides matching TRBD1. With V trimmed by 3 bases and J by 12 bases, 15 bases remained unmatched. Per germline, CDR1 MNHNS and CDR2 SASEGT. This CDR3 spans 15 amino acids. This chain's CDR3 is CASSESYDRGGGDTF. The CDR3 DNA reads as TGTGCCAGCAGTGAGTCCTACGACAGGGGCGGTGGGGACACCTTC.

V and J are TRBV2 and TRBJ2-3; D is undetermined. This CDR3 is built from 16 residues. V gave up 6 bases and J gave up 0 bases, with 16 bases separating them. CDR1 and CDR2 (germline): SNHLY, FYNNEI. The CDR3: CASSALVQISTDTQYF. The CDR3 DNA is TGTGCCAGCAGCGCCCTGGTACAGATAAGCACAGATACGCAGTATTTT.

The chain carries TRBV28 and TRBJ2-2; 10 bases line up with TRBD1. Germline V CDR1 and CDR2: MDHEN, SYDVKM. This CDR3 spans 16 amino acids. V lost 6 bases, J lost 7 bases, and 11 bases stayed unmatched. This CDR3 is CASSPTGGPSGGELFF. DNA of the CDR3: TGTGCCAGCAGCCCGACAGGGGGCCCCTCTGGCGGGGAGCTGTTTTTT.

Details on this clone: Other DNA sequences of this sample code for an identical CDR3. The chain is built from TRBV5-1 and TRBJ1-3; D remains unclear. The CDR3 totals 14 residues. From germline, CDR1 is SGHRS and CDR2 YFSETQ. V dropped 2 bases and J dropped 1 base, with 7 bases sitting between them. CDR3 residues: CASSLGGSGNTIYF. The CDR3 coding sequence is TGCGCCAGCAGCTTAGGAGGGTCTGGAAACACCATATATTTT.

This clone was seen a handful of times. The genes are TRBV4-3 and TRBJ1-3; D gene ambiguous. V was clipped by 4 bases and J by 7 bases, with 11 bases between them. This CDR3 has 13 amino acids. Per the germline V gene, CDR1 is LGHNA and CDR2 is YSLEER. DNA of the CDR3: TGCGCCAGCAGCCCCCGGGATAGGAACACCATATATTTT. It yields the protein CASSPRDRNTIYF.

The chain combines TRBV19 with TRBJ2-1, with a weak D call TRBD2 (5 bases). CDR1 LNHDA and CDR2 SQIVND come from the germline V gene (reference sequence). Deletions cut 8 bases from V and 5 bases from J, with 10 bases between. This CDR3 has 12 amino acids. CDR3 residues: CASSPGNNEQFF. In nucleotides, the CDR3 is TGTGCCAGTTCTCCGGGGAACAATGAGCAGTTCTTC.

V gene TRBV7-8 combines with J gene TRBJ1-4, with D tentatively TRBD1 (6 bases). The CDR3 has 13 amino acids. V was trimmed by 4 bases and J by 14 bases, leaving 17 bases between them. Germline CDR1 SGHVS, CDR2 FQNEAQ. The chain's CDR3 is CASSSSRGGLLFF. The CDR3 DNA reads TGTGCCAGCAGCTCCAGTAGGGGGGGGCTCCTGTTTTTT.